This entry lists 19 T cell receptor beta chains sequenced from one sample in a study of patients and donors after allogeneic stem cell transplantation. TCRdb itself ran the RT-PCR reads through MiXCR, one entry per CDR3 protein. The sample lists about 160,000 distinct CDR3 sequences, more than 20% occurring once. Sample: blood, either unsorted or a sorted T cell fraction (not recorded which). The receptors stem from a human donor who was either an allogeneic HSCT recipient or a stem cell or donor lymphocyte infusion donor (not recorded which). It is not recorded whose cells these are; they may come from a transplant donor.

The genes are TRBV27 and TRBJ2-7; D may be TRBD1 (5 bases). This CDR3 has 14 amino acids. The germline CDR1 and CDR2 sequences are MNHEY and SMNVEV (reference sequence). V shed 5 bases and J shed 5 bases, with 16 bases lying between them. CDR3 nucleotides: TGTGCCAGCAGTACACGGACAACCATCCACGAGCAGTACTTC. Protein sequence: CASSTRTTIHEQYF.

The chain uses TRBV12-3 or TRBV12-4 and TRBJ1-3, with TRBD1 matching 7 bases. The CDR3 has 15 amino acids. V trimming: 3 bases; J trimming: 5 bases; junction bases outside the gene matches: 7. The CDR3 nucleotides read TGTGCCAGCAGTTTCCTAGGACAGGACCGAAACACCATATATTTT. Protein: CASSFLGQDRNTIYF.

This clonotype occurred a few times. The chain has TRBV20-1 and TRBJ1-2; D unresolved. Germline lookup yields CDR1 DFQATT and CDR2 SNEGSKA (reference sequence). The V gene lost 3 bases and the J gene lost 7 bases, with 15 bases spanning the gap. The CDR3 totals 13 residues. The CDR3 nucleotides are TGCAGTGCTAGGTCCCGGGTTGAAAGTGGCTACACCTTC. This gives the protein CSARSRVESGYTF.

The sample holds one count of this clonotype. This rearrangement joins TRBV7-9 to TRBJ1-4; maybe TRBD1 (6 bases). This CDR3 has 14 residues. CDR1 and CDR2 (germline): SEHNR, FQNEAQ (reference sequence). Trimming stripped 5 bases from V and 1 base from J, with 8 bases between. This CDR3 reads CASSPDRTNEKLFF. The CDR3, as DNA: TGTGCCAGCAGCCCGGACAGAACTAATGAAAAACTGTTTTTT.

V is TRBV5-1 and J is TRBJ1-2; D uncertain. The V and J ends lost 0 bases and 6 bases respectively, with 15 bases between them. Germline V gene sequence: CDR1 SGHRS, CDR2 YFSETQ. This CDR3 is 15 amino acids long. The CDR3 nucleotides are TGCGCCAGCAGCTTGGAAGCGAGGGCGGTTGATGGCTACACCTTC. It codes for CASSLEARAVDGYTF.

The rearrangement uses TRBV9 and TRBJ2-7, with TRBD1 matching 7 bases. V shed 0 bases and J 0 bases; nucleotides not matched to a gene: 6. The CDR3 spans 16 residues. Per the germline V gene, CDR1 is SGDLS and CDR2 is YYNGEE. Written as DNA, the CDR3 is TGTGCCAGCAGCGTAGAGGGACAGCCAAACTCCTACGAGCAGTACTTC. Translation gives CASSVEGQPNSYEQYF.

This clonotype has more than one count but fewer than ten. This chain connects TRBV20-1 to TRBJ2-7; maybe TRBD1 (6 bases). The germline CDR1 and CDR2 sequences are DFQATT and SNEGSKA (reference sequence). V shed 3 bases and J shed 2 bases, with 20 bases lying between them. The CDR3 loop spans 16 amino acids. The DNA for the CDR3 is TGCAGTGCTAGCCTCACCCATGCGGACAGCCCCTACGAGCAGTACTTC. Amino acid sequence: CSASLTHADSPYEQYF.

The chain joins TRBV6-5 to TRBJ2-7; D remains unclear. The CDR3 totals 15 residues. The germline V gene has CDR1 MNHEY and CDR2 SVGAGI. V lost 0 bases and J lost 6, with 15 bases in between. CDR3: CASSYSRLTMSEQYF. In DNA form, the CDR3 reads TGTGCCAGCAGTTACTCGAGGCTAACTATGAGCGAGCAGTACTTC.

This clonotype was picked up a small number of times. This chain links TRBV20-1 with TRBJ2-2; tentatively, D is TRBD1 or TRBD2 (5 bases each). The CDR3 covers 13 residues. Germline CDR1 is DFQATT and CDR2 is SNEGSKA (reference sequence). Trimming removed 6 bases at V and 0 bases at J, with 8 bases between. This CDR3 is CSARGPNTGELFF. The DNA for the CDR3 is TGCAGTGCGAGGGGTCCGAACACCGGGGAGCTGTTTTTT.

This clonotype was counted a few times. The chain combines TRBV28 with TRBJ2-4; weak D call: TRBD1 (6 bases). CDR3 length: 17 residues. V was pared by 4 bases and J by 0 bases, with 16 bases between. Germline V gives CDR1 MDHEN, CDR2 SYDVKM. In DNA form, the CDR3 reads TGTGCCAGCAGTTCCCTCGAGGGGGTGGTAGCCAAAAACATTCAGTACTTC. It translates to CASSSLEGVVAKNIQYF.

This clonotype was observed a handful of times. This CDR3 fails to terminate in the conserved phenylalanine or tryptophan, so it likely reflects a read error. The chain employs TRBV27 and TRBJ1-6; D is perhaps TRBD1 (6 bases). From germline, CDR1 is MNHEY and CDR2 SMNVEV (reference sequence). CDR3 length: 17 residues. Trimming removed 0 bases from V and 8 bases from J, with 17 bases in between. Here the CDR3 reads CASSLSLGREGDSPLHL. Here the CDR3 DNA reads TGTGCCAGCAGTTTATCCCTGGGGAGGGAGGGGGATTCACCCCTCCACTTA.

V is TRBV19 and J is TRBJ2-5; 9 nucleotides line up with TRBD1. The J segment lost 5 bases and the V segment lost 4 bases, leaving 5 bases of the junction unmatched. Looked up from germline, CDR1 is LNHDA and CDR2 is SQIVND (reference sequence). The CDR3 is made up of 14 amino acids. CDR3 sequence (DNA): TGTGCCAGTAGTAAGACAGGGGGGTTGGAGACCCAGTACTTC. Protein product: CASSKTGGLETQYF.

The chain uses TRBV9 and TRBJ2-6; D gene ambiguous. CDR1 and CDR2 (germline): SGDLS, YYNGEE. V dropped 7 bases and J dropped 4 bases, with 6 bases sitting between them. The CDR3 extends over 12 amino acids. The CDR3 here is CASLSGANVLTF. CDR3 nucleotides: TGTGCCAGCTTGTCGGGGGCCAACGTCCTGACTTTC.

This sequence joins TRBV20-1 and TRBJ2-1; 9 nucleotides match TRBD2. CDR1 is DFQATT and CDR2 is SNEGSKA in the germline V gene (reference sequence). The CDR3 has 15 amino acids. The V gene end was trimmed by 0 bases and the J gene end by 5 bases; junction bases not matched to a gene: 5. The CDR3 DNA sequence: TGCAGTGCTAGAGATGGCGGGGGGGCCAACAATGAGCAGTTCTTC. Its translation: CSARDGGGANNEQFF.

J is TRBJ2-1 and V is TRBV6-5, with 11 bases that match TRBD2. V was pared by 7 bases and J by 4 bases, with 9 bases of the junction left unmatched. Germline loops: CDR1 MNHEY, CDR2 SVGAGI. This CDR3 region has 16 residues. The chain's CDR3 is CASTLRGTSGYNEQFF. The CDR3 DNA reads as TGTGCCAGCACTCTACGGGGGACTAGCGGTTACAATGAGCAGTTCTTC.

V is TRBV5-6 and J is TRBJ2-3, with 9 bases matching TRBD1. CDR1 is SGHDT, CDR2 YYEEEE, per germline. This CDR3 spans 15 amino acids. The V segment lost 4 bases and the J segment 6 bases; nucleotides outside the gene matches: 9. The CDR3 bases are TGTGCCAGCAGCCATCTGGGACAGGGCGTGGATACGCAGTATTTT. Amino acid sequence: CASSHLGQGVDTQYF.

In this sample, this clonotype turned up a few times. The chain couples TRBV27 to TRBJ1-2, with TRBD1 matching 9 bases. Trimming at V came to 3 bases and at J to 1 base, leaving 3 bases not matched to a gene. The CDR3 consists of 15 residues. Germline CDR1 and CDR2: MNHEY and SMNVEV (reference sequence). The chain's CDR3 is CASSFWGQGNYGYTF. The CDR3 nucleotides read TGTGCCAGCAGTTTCTGGGGACAGGGTAACTATGGCTACACCTTC.

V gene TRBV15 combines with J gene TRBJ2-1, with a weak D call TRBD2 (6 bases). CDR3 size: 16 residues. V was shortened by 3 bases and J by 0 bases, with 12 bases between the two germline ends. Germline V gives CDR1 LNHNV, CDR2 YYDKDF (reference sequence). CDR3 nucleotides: TGTGCCACCAGCAGCCGCGGGGCACCCTCCTACAATGAGCAGTTCTTC. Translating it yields CATSSRGAPSYNEQFF.

The DNA for the CDR3 is TGTGCCAGCAGGAAAACAAGACGCTCTTCCTTGCACACTGAAGCTTTCTTT. It is translated as CASRKTRRSSLHTEAFF. The chain joins TRBV3-1 to TRBJ1-1; D is uncertain. The length of the CDR3 is 17 residues. V was shortened by 6 bases and J by 3 bases, with 23 bases between the two germline ends. Germline lookup yields CDR1 LGHDT and CDR2 YNNKEL (reference sequence).